A single sample gave rise to the 10 T cell receptor beta chains below, sequenced in a study of vaccination and CD4 T cells after COVID-19. Treatment indicated: approximately nine-day PBMC culture with coronavirus spike peptide pools or control peptides (ViraFEST assay). Cultured CD4+ T-cell DNA underwent Oncomine TCR Beta short-read sequencing. Each CDR3 protein is one row after TCRdb ran MiXCR on the PCR reads. The table has 10,000 to 15,000 distinct CDR3 sequences, roughly 48% seen once; the top ten hold roughly 15%. These receptors are not linked to any known antigen. Sequenced sample: CD4+ T cells from blood, cultured in vitro. These receptor sequences come from a human donor who had recovered from COVID-19.

The gene calls are TRBV6-5 and TRBJ2-1, with 7 bases lining up with TRBD2. Per germline, CDR1 MNHEY and CDR2 SVGAGI. V gave up 2 bases and J gave up 2 bases; unmatched junction bases: 0. CDR3 length: 14 amino acids. Written as DNA, the CDR3 is TGTGCCAGCAGTTACGCGGGGGCCTACAATGAGCAGTTCTTC. Amino acid sequence: CASSYAGAYNEQFF.

This clonotype was found a few times. This chain connects TRBV28 to TRBJ1-1; D ambiguous. V lost 5 bases and J lost 6, with 10 bases in between. The V gene's germline CDR1 is MDHEN and CDR2 SYDVKM. The CDR3 is 12 residues long. DNA for the CDR3: TGTGCCAGCAGTGTGCGTACTTCTGAAGCTTTCTTT. This sequence encodes CASSVRTSEAFF. Based on the CDR3 plus reference TRBV28 and TRBJ1-1, the full variable domain is DVKVTQSSRYLVKRTGEKVFLECVQDMDHENMFWYRQDPGLGLRLIYFSYDVKMKEKGDIPEGYSVSREKKERFSLILESASTNQTSMYLCASSVRTSEAFFGQGTRLTVV.

This chain connects TRBV12-3 or TRBV12-4 to TRBJ1-2; 9 bases agree with TRBD1. The CDR3 covers 13 residues. The V and J ends lost 5 bases and 8 bases, in that order; junction bases with no gene match: 6. The CDR3 is CASSRDRVVGYTF. CDR3 DNA sequence: TGTGCCAGCAGTCGGGACAGGGTCGTGGGCTACACCTTC.

This clonotype turned up a few times. The gene calls are TRBV10-3 and TRBJ2-7; D uncertain. Trimming took 0 bases from V and 7 from J, leaving 7 bases between them. Per the germline V gene, CDR1 is ENHRY and CDR2 is SYGVKD. The CDR3 loop spans 12 amino acids. The CDR3 coding sequence is TGTGCCATCAGTGAGTCGTTACAGGAGCAGTACTTC. Translating gives CAISESLQEQYF.

This chain connects TRBV5-6 to TRBJ1-3, with D possibly being TRBD1 (6 bases). This CDR3 contains 14 residues. CDR1 and CDR2 from the germline V gene are SGHDT and YYEEEE. The germline V and J ends were trimmed by 0 bases and 7 bases, with 11 bases remaining between them. CDR3 in amino acids: CASSLGQASNTIYF. The CDR3 DNA is TGTGCCAGCAGCTTGGGACAGGCCAGTAACACCATATATTTT.

This clonotype appeared a few times. This rearrangement joins TRBV19 to TRBJ2-3, with TRBD2 as a possible D gene (6 bases). The CDR3 loop spans 14 amino acids. Trimming left V 0 bases short and J 3 bases short, with 7 bases between. Germline CDR1 LNHDA, CDR2 SQIVND (reference sequence). The chain's CDR3 is CASSIDGTTDTQYF. The CDR3 DNA reads TGTGCCAGTAGTATAGATGGGACTACAGATACGCAGTATTTT. Together with reference TRBV19 and TRBJ2-3, the CDR3 gives the full variable domain: DGGITQSPKYLFRKEGQNVTLSCEQNLNHDAMYWYRQDPGQGLRLIYYSQIVNDFQKGDIAEGYSVSREKKESFPLTVTSAQKNPTAFYLCASSIDGTTDTQYFGPGTRLTVL.

This clonotype was recorded a few times. The chain employs TRBV15 and TRBJ2-7; 9 nucleotides align to TRBD1. This CDR3 contains 16 residues. The J segment lost 7 bases and the V segment lost 1 base, leaving 11 bases of the junction unmatched. Germline lookup yields CDR1 LNHNV and CDR2 YYDKDF (reference sequence). CDR3 region: CATSRVLGTGSGEQYF. Here the CDR3 DNA reads TGTGCCACCAGCAGAGTCCTCGGGACAGGGTCGGGAGAGCAGTACTTC. Full variable domain (missing parts from reference TRBV15 and TRBJ2-7): DAMVIQNPRYQVTQFGKPVTLSCSQTLNHNVMYWYQQKSSQAPKLLFHYYDKDFNNEADTPDNFQSRRPNTSFCFLDIRSPGLGDTAMYLCATSRVLGTGSGEQYFGPGTRLTVT.

V gene TRBV6-5 combines with J gene TRBJ2-3; D unclear. V was trimmed by 4 bases and J by 2 bases, leaving 4 bases between them. Per germline, CDR1 MNHEY and CDR2 SVGAGI. The CDR3 has 12 amino acids. The DNA of the CDR3 is TGTGCCAGCAGTTCTCCCACAGATACGCAGTATTTT. Protein: CASSSPTDTQYF.

There are a few counts of this clonotype. The rearrangement links TRBV6-2 or TRBV6-3 to TRBJ2-7, with D tentatively TRBD2 (5 bases). This CDR3 comprises 13 residues. The V end was cut by 6 bases, the J end by 0 bases, with 9 bases between. Germline CDR1 MNHEY, CDR2 SVGEGT. CDR3 sequence: CASRRVDSYEQYF. CDR3 DNA: TGTGCCAGCAGGAGGGTGGACTCCTACGAGCAGTACTTC.

This clonotype was detected a few times. This chain connects TRBV7-9 to TRBJ1-1; D remains unclear. V was cut by 5 bases and J by 2 bases, with 12 bases left in between. Per the germline V gene, CDR1 is SEHNR and CDR2 is FQNEAQ (reference sequence). This CDR3 has 14 residues. The CDR3 spells CASSLGFSNTEAFF. CDR3 sequence (DNA): TGTGCCAGCAGCCTGGGGTTCTCCAACACTGAAGCTTTCTTT.